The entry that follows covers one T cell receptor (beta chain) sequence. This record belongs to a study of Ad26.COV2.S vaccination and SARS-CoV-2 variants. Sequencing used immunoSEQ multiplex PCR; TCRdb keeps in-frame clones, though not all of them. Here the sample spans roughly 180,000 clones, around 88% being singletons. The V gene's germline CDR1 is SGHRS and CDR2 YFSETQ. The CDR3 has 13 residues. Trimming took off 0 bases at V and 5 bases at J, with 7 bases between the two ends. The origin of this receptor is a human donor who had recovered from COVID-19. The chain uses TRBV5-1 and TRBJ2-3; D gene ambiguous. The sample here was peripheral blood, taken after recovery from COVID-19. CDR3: CASSLGYEDTQYF. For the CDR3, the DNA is TGCGCCAGCAGCTTGGGTTACGAAGATACGCAGTATTTT.